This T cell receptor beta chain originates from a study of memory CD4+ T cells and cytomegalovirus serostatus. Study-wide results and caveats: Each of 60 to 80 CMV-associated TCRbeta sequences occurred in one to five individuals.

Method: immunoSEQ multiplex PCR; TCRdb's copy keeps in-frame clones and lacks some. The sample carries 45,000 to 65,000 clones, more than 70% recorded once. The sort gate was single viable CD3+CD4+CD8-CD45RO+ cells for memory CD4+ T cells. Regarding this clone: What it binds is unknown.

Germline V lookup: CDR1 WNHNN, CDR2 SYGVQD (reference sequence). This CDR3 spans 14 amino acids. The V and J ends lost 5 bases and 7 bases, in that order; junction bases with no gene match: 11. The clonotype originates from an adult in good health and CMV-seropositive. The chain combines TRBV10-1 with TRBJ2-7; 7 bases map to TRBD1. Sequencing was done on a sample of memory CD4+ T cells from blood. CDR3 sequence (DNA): TGCGCCAGCAGTCCCGGGACAGCCTATGAAGAGCAGTACTTC. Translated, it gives CASSPGTAYEEQYF.